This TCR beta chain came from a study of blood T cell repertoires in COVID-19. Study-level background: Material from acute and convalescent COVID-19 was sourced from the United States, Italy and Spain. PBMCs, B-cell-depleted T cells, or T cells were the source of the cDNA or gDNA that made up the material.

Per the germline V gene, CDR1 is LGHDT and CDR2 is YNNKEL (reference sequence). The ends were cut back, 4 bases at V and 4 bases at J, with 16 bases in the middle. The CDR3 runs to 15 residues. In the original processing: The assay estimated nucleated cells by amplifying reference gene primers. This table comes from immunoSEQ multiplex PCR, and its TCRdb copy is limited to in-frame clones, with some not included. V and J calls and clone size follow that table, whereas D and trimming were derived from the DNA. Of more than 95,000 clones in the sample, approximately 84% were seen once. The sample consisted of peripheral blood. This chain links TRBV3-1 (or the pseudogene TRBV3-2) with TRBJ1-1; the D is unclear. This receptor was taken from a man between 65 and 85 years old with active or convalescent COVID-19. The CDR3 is CASSPTFGIFTEAFF. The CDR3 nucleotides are TGTGCCAGCAGCCCCACTTTTGGTATTTTCACTGAAGCTTTCTTT.